Described below is a single T cell receptor beta chain sequence and its context. The multiple sclerosis control group consisted of treatment-naive patients whose relapsing-remitting disease, which was either stable or active, fulfilled revised McDonald criteria. The TEMRA cells underwent FACS enrichment, while the CD8+ and CD4+ T cells underwent negative isolation. This CDR3 is built from 12 residues. The V segment lost 4 bases and the J segment 12 bases; nucleotides outside the gene matches: 5. Germline V CDR1 and CDR2: LGHDT, YNNKEL (reference sequence). The data originate from a study of CD8 T cells in Susac syndrome. The RNA, about 0.5 to 1 ug, was put through reverse transcription using random hexamers. By means of immunoSEQ multiplex PCR, TCR beta CDR3 spanning 54 Vbeta and 13 Jbeta underwent amplification. MiXCR was run by TCRdb on the immunoSEQ multiplex PCR reads, yielding one entry per CDR3 protein. The sample gives approximately 220,000 distinct CDR3 sequences, 95% of which show up once; 0.082% is in the top ten.

The chain links TRBV3-1 to TRBJ1-5; 8 nucleotides line up with TRBD1. The sample was CD4+ T cells from PBMCs. The source is a human donor with multiple sclerosis. CDR3 loop: CASSPGQGLQHF. For the CDR3, the DNA is TGTGCCAGCAGCCCCGGACAGGGCCTCCAGCATTTT.